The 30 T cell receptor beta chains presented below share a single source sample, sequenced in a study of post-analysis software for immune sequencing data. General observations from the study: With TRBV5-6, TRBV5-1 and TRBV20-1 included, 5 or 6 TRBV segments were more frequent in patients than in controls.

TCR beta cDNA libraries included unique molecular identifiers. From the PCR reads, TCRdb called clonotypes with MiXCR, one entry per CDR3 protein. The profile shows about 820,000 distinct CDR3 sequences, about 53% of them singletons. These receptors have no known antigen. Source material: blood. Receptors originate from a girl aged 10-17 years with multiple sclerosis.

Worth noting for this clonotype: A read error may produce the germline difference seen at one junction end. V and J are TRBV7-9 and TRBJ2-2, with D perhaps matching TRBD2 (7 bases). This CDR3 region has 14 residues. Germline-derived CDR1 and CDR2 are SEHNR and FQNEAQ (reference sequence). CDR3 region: CATYGGPNTGELFF. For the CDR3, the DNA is TGTGCCACCTACGGGGGGCCGAACACTGGGGAGCTGTTTTTT.

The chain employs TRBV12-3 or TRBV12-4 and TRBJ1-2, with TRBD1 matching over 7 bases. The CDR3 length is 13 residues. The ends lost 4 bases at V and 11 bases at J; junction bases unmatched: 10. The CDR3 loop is CASSSTLTGVYTF. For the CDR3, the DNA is TGTGCCAGCAGTTCCACCCTAACAGGGGTTTACACCTTC.

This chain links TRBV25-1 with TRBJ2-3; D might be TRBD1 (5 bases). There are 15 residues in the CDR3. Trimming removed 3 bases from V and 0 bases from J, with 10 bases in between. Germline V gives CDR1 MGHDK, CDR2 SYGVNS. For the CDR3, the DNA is TGTGCCAGCAGTGACCTCAGACAGAGCACAGATACGCAGTATTTT. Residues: CASSDLRQSTDTQYF. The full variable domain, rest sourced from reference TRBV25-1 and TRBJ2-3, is EADIYQTPRYLVIGTGKKITLECSQTMGHDKMYWYQQDPGMELHLIHYSYGVNSTEKGDLSSESTVSRIRTEHFPLTLESARPSHTSQYLCASSDLRQSTDTQYFGPGTRLTVL.

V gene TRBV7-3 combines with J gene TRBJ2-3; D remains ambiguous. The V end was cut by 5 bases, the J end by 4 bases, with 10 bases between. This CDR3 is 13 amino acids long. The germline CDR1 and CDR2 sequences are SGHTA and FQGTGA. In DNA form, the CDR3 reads TGTGCCAGCAGCCTTAACGGCCCAGATACGCAGTATTTT. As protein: CASSLNGPDTQYF.

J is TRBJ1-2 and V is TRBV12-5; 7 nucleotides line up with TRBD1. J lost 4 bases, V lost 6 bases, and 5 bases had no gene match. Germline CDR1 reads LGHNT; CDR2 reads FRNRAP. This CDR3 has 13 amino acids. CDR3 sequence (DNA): TGTGCTAGTGGCGACAGGGACGGCTATGGCTACACCTTC. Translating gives CASGDRDGYGYTF.

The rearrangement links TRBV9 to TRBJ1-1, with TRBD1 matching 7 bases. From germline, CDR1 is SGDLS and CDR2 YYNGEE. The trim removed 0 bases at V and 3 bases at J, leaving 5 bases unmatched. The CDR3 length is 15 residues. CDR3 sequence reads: CASSVEAGGHTEAFF. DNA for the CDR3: TGTGCCAGCAGCGTAGAGGCAGGGGGTCACACTGAAGCTTTCTTT.

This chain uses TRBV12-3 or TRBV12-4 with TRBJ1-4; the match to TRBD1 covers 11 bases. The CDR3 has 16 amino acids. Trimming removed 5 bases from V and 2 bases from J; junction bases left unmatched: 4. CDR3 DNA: TGTGCCAGCAGTCGGGGGGACAGGGGGACTAATGAAAAACTGTTTTTT. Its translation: CASSRGDRGTNEKLFF.

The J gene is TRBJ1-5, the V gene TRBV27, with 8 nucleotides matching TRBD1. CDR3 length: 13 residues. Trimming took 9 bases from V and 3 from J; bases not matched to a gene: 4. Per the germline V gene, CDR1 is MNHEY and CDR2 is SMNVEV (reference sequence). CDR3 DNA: TGTGCCAGTCAGGGGGCCTTCAATCAGCCCCAGCATTTT. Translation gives CASQGAFNQPQHF.

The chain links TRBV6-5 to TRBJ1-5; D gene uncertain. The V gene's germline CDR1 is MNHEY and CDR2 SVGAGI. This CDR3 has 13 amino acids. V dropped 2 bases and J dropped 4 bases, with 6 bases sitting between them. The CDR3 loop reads CASSYGRNQPQHF. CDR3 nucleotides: TGTGCCAGCAGTTACGGACGTAATCAGCCCCAGCATTTT.

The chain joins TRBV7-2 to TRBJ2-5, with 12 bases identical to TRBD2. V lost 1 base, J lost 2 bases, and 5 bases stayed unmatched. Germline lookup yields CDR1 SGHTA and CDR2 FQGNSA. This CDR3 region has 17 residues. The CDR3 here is CASSLVASGRGQETQYF. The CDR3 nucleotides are TGTGCCAGCAGCTTAGTGGCTAGCGGGAGGGGACAAGAGACCCAGTACTTC.

CDR3 nucleotide sequence: TGCAGCGTCGCACGGGACTCCAGCAATGAGCAGTTCTTC. This codes for CSVARDSSNEQFF. This chain links TRBV29-1 with TRBJ2-1; D possibly corresponds to TRBD2 (6 bases). Germline-derived CDR1 and CDR2 are SQVTM and ANQGSEA. V was cut by 6 bases and J by 6 bases, with 15 bases left in between. The CDR3 is 13 amino acids.

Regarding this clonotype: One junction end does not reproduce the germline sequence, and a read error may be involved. In DNA form, the CDR3 reads TGTGCCAGCAGCAACGCGGGGCTCAGCGGGAGGATTAATGAACAGTTCTTC. As protein: CASSNAGLSGRINEQFF. The chain joins TRBV6-1 to TRBJ2-1; 9 nucleotides line up with TRBD2. Germline V gene lookup returns CDR1 MNHNS and CDR2 SASEGT. The CDR3 length is 17 residues.

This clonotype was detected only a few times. CDR3 residues: CAISVSRTEETQYF. In DNA, the CDR3 is TGTGCCATCAGTGTATCTAGGACAGAAGAGACCCAGTACTTC. The chain joins TRBV10-3 to TRBJ2-5; tentatively, D is TRBD1 (6 bases). This CDR3 is 14 amino acids long. V lost 4 bases, J lost 3 bases, and 12 bases lay in between. The V gene's germline CDR1 is ENHRY and CDR2 SYGVKD.

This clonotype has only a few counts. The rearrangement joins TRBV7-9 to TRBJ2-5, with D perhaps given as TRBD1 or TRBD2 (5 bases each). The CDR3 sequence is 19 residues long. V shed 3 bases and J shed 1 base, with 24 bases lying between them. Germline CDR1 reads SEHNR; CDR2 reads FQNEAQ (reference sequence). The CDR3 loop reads CASSFSVFGSRGIQETQYF. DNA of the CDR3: TGTGCCAGCAGCTTTTCCGTATTCGGGTCGAGGGGAATCCAAGAGACCCAGTACTTC.

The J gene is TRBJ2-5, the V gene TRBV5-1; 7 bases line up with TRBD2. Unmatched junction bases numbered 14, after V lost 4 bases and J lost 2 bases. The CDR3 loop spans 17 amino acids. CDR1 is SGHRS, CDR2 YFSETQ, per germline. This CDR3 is CASSPGWGSGVQETQYF. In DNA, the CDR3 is TGCGCCAGCAGCCCGGGATGGGGGAGCGGGGTTCAAGAGACCCAGTACTTC.

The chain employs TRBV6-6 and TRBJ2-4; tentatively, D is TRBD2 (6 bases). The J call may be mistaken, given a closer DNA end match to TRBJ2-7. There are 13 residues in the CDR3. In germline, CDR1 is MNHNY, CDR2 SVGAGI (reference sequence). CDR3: CASGWDSAYEQYF. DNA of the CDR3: TGTGCCAGTGGATGGGACTCCGCTTACGAGCAGTACTTC.

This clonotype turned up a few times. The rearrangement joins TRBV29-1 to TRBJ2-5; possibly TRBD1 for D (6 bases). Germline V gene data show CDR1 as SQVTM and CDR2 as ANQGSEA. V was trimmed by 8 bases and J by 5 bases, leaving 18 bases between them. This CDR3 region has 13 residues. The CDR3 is CSITGTNGETQYF. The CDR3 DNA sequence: TGCAGCATCACCGGGACAAATGGGGAGACCCAGTACTTC.

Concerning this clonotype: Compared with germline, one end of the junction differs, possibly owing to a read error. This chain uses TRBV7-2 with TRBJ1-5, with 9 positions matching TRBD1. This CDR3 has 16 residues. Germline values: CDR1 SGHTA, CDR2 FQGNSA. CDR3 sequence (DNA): TGTGTCAGCAGCTTAAGTCCCGGACAGGGGTATCAGCCCCAGCATTTT. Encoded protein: CVSSLSPGQGYQPQHF.

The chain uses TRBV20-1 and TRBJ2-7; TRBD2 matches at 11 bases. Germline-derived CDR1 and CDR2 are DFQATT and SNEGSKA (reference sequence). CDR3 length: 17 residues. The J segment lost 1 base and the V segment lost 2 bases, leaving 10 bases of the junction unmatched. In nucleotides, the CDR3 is TGCAGTGCTAGATCCCTACCTGGGACTAGCGGATCCTACGAGCAGTACTTC. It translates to CSARSLPGTSGSYEQYF.

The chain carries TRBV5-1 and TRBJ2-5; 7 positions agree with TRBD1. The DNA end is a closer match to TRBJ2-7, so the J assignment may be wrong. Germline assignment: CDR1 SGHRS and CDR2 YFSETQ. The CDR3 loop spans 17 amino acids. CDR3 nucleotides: TGCGCCAGCAGCTTGGCCTTTGACGGACAGGTCCTTTACGAGCAGTACTTC. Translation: CASSLAFDGQVLYEQYF.

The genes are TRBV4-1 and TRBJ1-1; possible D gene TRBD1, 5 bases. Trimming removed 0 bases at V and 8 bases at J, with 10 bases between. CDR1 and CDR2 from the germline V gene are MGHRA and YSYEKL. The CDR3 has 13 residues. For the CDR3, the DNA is TGCGCCAGCAGCCAAGATGGGGGGAGGGAAGCTTTCTTT. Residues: CASSQDGGREAFF.

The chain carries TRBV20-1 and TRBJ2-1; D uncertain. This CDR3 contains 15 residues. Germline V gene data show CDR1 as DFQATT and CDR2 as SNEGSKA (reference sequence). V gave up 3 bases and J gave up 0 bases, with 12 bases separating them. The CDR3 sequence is CSASRYPGSYNEQFF. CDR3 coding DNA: TGCAGTGCTAGTAGGTACCCAGGCTCCTACAATGAGCAGTTCTTC.

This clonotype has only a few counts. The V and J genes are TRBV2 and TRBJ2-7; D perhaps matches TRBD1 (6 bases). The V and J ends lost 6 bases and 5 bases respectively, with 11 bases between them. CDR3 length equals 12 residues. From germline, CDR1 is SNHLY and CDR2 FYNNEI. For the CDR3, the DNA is TGTGCCAGCAGGGGCAGGGGCCACGAGCAGTACTTC. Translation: CASRGRGHEQYF.

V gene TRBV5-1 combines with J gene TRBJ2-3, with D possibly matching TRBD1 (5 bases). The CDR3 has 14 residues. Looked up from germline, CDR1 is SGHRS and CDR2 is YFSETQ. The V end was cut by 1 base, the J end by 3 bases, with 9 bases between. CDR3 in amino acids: CASSLFRVTDTQYF. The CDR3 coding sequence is TGCGCCAGCAGCTTGTTCAGGGTGACAGATACGCAGTATTTT.

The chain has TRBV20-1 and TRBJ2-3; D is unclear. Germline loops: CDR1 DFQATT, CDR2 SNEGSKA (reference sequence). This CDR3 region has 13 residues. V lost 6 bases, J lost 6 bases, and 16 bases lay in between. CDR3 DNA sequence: TGCAGTGCCAGCCAGGTGTCCTGGGATACGCAGTATTTT. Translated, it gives CSASQVSWDTQYF.

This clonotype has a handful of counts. The CDR3, as DNA: TGTGCCAGCAGTCACCCCTGGGGGGGGGACGAGCAGTACTTC. Translation gives CASSHPWGGDEQYF. This chain connects TRBV7-9 to TRBJ2-7, with 7 bases identical to TRBD2. Germline CDR1 reads SEHNR; CDR2 reads FQNEAQ (reference sequence). There are 14 residues in the CDR3. The J segment lost 5 bases and the V segment lost 6 bases, leaving 10 bases of the junction unmatched.

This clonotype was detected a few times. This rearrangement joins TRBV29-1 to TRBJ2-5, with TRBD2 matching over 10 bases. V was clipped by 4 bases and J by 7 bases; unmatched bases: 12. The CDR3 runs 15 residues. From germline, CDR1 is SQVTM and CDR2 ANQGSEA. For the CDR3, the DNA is TGCAGCGTTGCAGTGCTAGCGGGAGCCCGAGGGACCCAGTACTTC. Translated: CSVAVLAGARGTQYF.

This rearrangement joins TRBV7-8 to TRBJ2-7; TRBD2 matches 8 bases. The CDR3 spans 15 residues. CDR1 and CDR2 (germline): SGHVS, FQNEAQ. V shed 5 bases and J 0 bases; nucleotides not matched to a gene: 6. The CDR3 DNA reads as TGTGCCAGCAGCCCCGCTAGCGGGCCCTCCTACGAGCAGTACTTC. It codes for CASSPASGPSYEQYF.

Here the CDR3 DNA reads TGCAGTGCGAGCCAACTAGCGGTAGATTACAATGAGCAGTTCTTC. Translation: CSASQLAVDYNEQFF. The chain is built from TRBV20-1 and TRBJ2-1; TRBD2 aligns across 8 bases. The CDR3 covers 15 residues. Germline V gene sequence: CDR1 DFQATT, CDR2 SNEGSKA (reference sequence). V dropped 6 bases and J dropped 4; count of bases not matched to a gene: 11.

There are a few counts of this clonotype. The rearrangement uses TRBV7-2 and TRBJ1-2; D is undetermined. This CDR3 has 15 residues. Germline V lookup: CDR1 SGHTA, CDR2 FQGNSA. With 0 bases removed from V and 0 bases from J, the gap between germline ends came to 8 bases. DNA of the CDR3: TGTGCCAGCAGCTTAGCGAACCTGGCTAACTATGGCTACACCTTC. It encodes CASSLANLANYGYTF.